This T cell receptor (beta chain) originates from a study of T cell repertoires in cytomegalovirus infection. Findings and caveats of the study: In two of eight donors, the top clonotype was HLA-C-restricted CMV-specific.

V trimming: 4 bases; J trimming: 2 bases; junction bases outside the gene matches: 3. Germline-derived CDR1 and CDR2 are SQVTM and ANQGSEA. CDR3 length: 13 residues. Comments on this clonotype: Its antigen remains unknown.

TCRdb used MiXCR to reprocess the reads, holding one entry per CDR3 protein. The repertoire holds under 350,000 distinct CDR3 sequences, with 9.6% as singletons. The TCR originated in a human donor in good health (CMV status not recorded). Some clones in this sample may be carry-over from other donors' samples. The chain recombines TRBV29-1 with TRBJ2-3; 7 positions match TRBD2. Sequenced material: PBMCs. The CDR3 reads CSVGTRITDTQYF. The CDR3 coding sequence is TGCAGCGTTGGGACTAGAATCACAGATACGCAGTATTTT.